These 14 T cell receptor beta chains share one sample of origin, sequenced in a study of blood T cell repertoires in COVID-19. Libraries were prepared by immunoSEQ multiplex PCR; TCRdb keeps only in-frame clonotypes and omits some of them. The table records 150,000 or so clones, 75% to 90% of them present only once. The sample comprised peripheral blood. Receptors originate from a woman aged 70 to 79 with acute or convalescent COVID-19.

The chain employs TRBV7-9 and TRBJ1-5; D possibly corresponds to TRBD1 (6 bases). The CDR3 runs 14 residues. The germline V and J ends were trimmed by 1 base and 4 bases, with 8 bases remaining between them. Germline CDR1 and CDR2: SEHNR and FQNEAQ (reference sequence). CDR3 sequence (DNA): TGTGCCAGCAGCTTAGAGGACAGTAATCAGCCCCAGCATTTT. It encodes CASSLEDSNQPQHF.

The chain uses TRBV11-2 and TRBJ1-3; 11 positions match TRBD1. After removal of 4 bases from V and 2 bases from J, the junction contained 13 bases not matched to a gene. CDR1 is SGHAT and CDR2 is FQNNGV in the germline V gene. The CDR3 runs 19 residues. CDR3 nucleotide sequence: TGTGCCAGCAGCTCCCGGGACAGGGGGACCAAGGCAACTGGAAACACCATATATTTT. As protein: CASSSRDRGTKATGNTIYF. Variable domain in full (rest from reference TRBV11-2 and TRBJ1-3): EAGVAQSPRYKIIEKRQSVAFWCNPISGHATLYWYQQILGQGPKLLIQFQNNGVVDDSQLPKDRFSAERLKGVDSTLKIQPAKLEDSAVYLCASSSRDRGTKATGNTIYFGEGSWLTVV.

This rearrangement joins TRBV5-1 to TRBJ1-4, with 9 bases identical to TRBD1. From germline, CDR1 is SGHRS and CDR2 YFSETQ. CDR3 length equals 14 residues. With 5 bases clipped from V and 5 bases from J, the junction kept 4 bases outside the gene matches. The DNA of the CDR3 is TGCGCCAGCAGTACCGGGACAGGGAATGAAAAACTGTTTTTT. It yields the protein CASSTGTGNEKLFF.

This clone was observed a handful of times. The chain has TRBV5-5 and TRBJ2-7; 7 bases line up with TRBD1. The CDR3 runs 17 residues. The germline CDR1 and CDR2 sequences are SGHKS and YYEKEE (reference sequence). V was pared by 4 bases and J by 1 base, with 14 bases of the junction left unmatched. CDR3 amino acids: CASSIRLRDSNSYEQYV. CDR3 DNA sequence: TGTGCCAGCAGCATACGACTCCGGGACAGCAATTCCTACGAGCAGTACGTC.

The chain carries TRBV5-1 and TRBJ2-7; D is perhaps TRBD2 (5 bases). CDR3 length: 12 amino acids. CDR1 and CDR2 (germline): SGHRS, YFSETQ. Trimming shortened V by 5 bases and J by 1 base, and 7 bases separated the two germline ends. CDR3 region: CASRGLSYEQYF. CDR3 coding DNA: TGCGCCAGCAGAGGACTTTCCTACGAGCAGTACTTC.

This chain uses TRBV27 with TRBJ1-1, with unresolved D. CDR1 is MNHEY and CDR2 is SMNVEV in the germline V gene (reference sequence). The CDR3 extends over 14 amino acids. Trimming removed 6 bases from V and 6 bases from J, with 17 bases in between. CDR3 in DNA: TGTGCCAGCAGGCCTTATCTACGAGAGGCTGAAGCTTTCTTT. This gives the protein CASRPYLREAEAFF.

The CDR3 region is CASSVGITTGQDAPKLFF. CDR3 nucleotides: TGTGCCAGCAGCGTAGGAATAACTACTGGACAGGACGCTCCCAAACTGTTTTTT. The V gene is TRBV9, the J gene TRBJ1-4; 7 bases map to TRBD1. V lost 0 bases and J lost 11; bases outside the gene matches: 19. The CDR3 extends over 18 amino acids. Germline CDR1 is SGDLS and CDR2 is YYNGEE.

This sequence joins TRBV6-5 and TRBJ1-2, with a weak D call TRBD1 (6 bases). The CDR3 is 16 amino acids. Germline CDR1 and CDR2: MNHEY and SVGAGI. Trimming shortened V by 2 bases and J by 4 bases, and 17 bases separated the two germline ends. The CDR3 DNA reads as TGTGCCAGCAGTTACCCGACAGGTGGGGGAATCTATGGCTACACCTTC. It encodes CASSYPTGGGIYGYTF.

CDR3 DNA sequence: TGTGCCAGCAGTTACCGGGACAGGGTAGACGCTTTCTTT. Translated: CASSYRDRVDAFF. The rearrangement links TRBV21-1 to TRBJ1-1; whether TRBD1, the table's D call, matches the DNA was not checked. TRBV21-1 represents a pseudogene. The length of the CDR3 is 13 residues.

The rearrangement uses TRBV19 and TRBJ1-5; D is unresolved. V shed 4 bases and J shed 2 bases, with 15 bases lying between them. The CDR3 is 16 residues long. Germline CDR1 LNHDA, CDR2 SQIVND (reference sequence). The CDR3 sequence is CASSNFGRAGNQPQHF. CDR3 nucleotides: TGTGCCAGTAGTAATTTTGGCCGAGCGGGCAATCAGCCCCAGCATTTT.

The chain has TRBV21-1 and TRBJ1-4. TRBV21-1 constitutes a pseudogene. The CDR3 loop spans 17 amino acids. CDR3 DNA: TGTGCCAGCAGCATTCGGAAGGGGAGGGTTTGGTGGATGGAACTGTTTTTT. Amino acid sequence: CASSIRKGRVWWMELFF.

This clone appeared a few times. The chain combines TRBV19 with TRBJ2-2, with D possibly being TRBD2 (6 bases). The V gene lost 3 bases and the J gene lost 4 bases, with 21 bases spanning the gap. This CDR3 spans 18 amino acids. Germline loops: CDR1 LNHDA, CDR2 SQIVND (reference sequence). CDR3 coding DNA: TGTGCCAGTAGTATTCGCGGCCAAGGGAGGCTAGGCACCGGGGAGCTGTTTTTT. It codes for CASSIRGQGRLGTGELFF. The full variable domain, rest sourced from reference TRBV19 and TRBJ2-2, is DGGITQSPKYLFRKEGQNVTLSCEQNLNHDAMYWYRQDPGQGLRLIYYSQIVNDFQKGDIAEGYSVSREKKESFPLTVTSAQKNPTAFYLCASSIRGQGRLGTGELFFGEGSRLTVL.

This chain connects TRBV7-2 to TRBJ2-5; 8 nucleotides line up with TRBD1. This CDR3 spans 15 amino acids. Per the germline V gene, CDR1 is SGHTA and CDR2 is FQGNSA. V was pared by 5 bases and J by 0 bases, with 5 bases of the junction left unmatched. The CDR3 region is CASSPRTGNQETQYF. The CDR3 nucleotides are TGTGCCAGCAGCCCTAGGACAGGGAACCAAGAGACCCAGTACTTC.

The chain is built from TRBV9 and TRBJ2-1; D gene ambiguous. The V gene lost 4 bases and the J gene lost 5 bases, with 10 bases spanning the gap. This CDR3 is 13 amino acids long. The germline V gene has CDR1 SGDLS and CDR2 YYNGEE. The CDR3 is CASSSRRDNEQFF. DNA of the CDR3: TGTGCCAGCAGCAGTCGACGGGACAATGAGCAGTTCTTC.